Sequencing of this TCR beta chain was carried out in a study of blood T cell repertoires in COVID-19. Across the whole study: Samples taken during acute and convalescent COVID-19 were collected in the United States, Italy and Spain. T cells, B-cell-depleted T cells, or PBMCs provided the cDNA or gDNA that served as material.

In the original workflow: From reference gene primer amplification, estimates of nucleated cell counts were derived. Profiling relied on immunoSEQ multiplex PCR, and the TCRdb table lists in-frame clones only, not all of them. For V, J and clone size, that table is used; D and trimming come from the DNA. The repertoire holds roughly 350,000 clones, roughly nine tenths seen once, with roughly 18% in the top ten. This clone was detected once. The CDR3 covers 14 residues. The J segment lost 2 bases and the V segment lost 9 bases, leaving 6 bases of the junction unmatched. CDR1 is SNHLY and CDR2 is FYNNEI in the germline V gene. Symptom resolution, clearance, or two negative PCRs marked the recovered donors of Cohort 3.

The sequenced sample consisted of PBMCs or T cells enriched from blood (not recorded which). The origin of this receptor is a woman aged 30 to 39 who had recovered from COVID-19. V and J are TRBV2 and TRBJ2-3; 9 nucleotides line up with TRBD1. This chain's CDR3 is CASRTGANTDTQYF. The CDR3, as DNA: TGTGCCAGTAGGACAGGGGCGAACACAGATACGCAGTATTTT.